This TCR beta chain was retrieved from a study of control samples from healthy donors and cancer patients. Generated by immunoSEQ multiplex PCR, the TCRdb table keeps only in-frame clones and is missing some. The sample gives about 130,000 clones, approximately 90% of which show up once; just over 8.5% is in the top ten. The CDR3 length is 15 residues. V dropped 5 bases and J dropped 0 bases, with 10 bases sitting between them. CDR1 is SEHNR, CDR2 FQNEAQ, per germline (reference sequence). The chain recombines TRBV7-9 with TRBJ1-4; no firm D call. Material: blood. The clonotype originates from a man younger than 35 in good health. CDR3 loop: CASSLGVSTNEKLFF. The CDR3 coding sequence is TGTGCCAGCAGCCTCGGGGTTTCAACTAATGAAAAACTGTTTTTT. Combining the CDR3 with reference TRBV7-9 and TRBJ1-4 gives the whole variable domain DTGVSQNPRHKITKRGQNVTFRCDPISEHNRLYWYRQTLGQGPEFLTYFQNEAQLEKSRLLSDRFSAERPKGSFSTLEIQRTEQGDSAMYLCASSLGVSTNEKLFFGSGTQLSVL.